This passage covers 24 T cell receptor beta chains from one sample sequenced in a study of memory CD4+ T cells and cytomegalovirus serostatus. The sort gate was single viable CD3+CD4+CD8-CD45RO+ cells for memory CD4+ T cells. Generated by immunoSEQ multiplex PCR, the TCRdb table keeps only in-frame clones and is missing some. Of 40,000 or so clones listed, roughly four fifths were seen once; the top ten hold 0.78%. The sequenced sample was memory CD4+ T cells from blood. These receptors all come from an adult in good health and CMV-seronegative.

The chain carries TRBV4-1 and TRBJ2-5; perhaps TRBD2 as D (7 bases). The CDR3 runs to 13 residues. Germline CDR1 reads MGHRA; CDR2 reads YSYEKL. V was pared by 5 bases and J by 5 bases, with 12 bases between. The CDR3 sequence: CASSWTAGETQYF. DNA of the CDR3: TGCGCCAGCAGCTGGACAGCGGGGGAGACCCAGTACTTC.

This clone was detected only once. CDR3 bases: TGCGCCAGCAGCTTTGCGGGCAACTATGGCTACACCTTC. Translation gives CASSFAGNYGYTF. This chain uses TRBV5-1 with TRBJ1-2; no clear D. Germline lookup yields CDR1 SGHRS and CDR2 YFSETQ. V lost 2 bases, J lost 2 bases, and 7 bases lay in between. This CDR3 contains 13 residues.

The rearrangement joins TRBV7-2 to TRBJ1-5; no clear D. The CDR3 totals 14 residues. V lost 5 bases, J lost 11 bases, and 19 bases lay in between. The germline gives CDR1 SGHTA, CDR2 FQGNSA. In nucleotides, the CDR3 is TGTGCCAGCAGCCCAGCCCCCCTAATCAAGGCCCAGCATTTT. It yields the protein CASSPAPLIKAQHF.

This chain links TRBV5-4 with TRBJ2-3; the D is unclear. V was shortened by 0 bases and J by 3 bases, with 8 bases between the two germline ends. This CDR3 contains 14 residues. Germline lookup yields CDR1 SGHNT and CDR2 YYREEE (reference sequence). The CDR3 reads CASSLGQLTDTQYF. The CDR3 bases are TGTGCCAGCAGCTTGGGCCAGTTGACAGATACGCAGTATTTT.

This chain connects TRBV14 to TRBJ2-3, with D hard to call. V gave up 4 bases and J gave up 5 bases, with 4 bases separating them. This CDR3 contains 11 residues. Germline loops: CDR1 SGHDN, CDR2 FVKESK. The CDR3 loop is CASSRIDTQYF. The CDR3 DNA is TGTGCCAGCAGCCGGATAGATACGCAGTATTTT.

This clone was observed a few times. The J gene is TRBJ2-2, the V gene TRBV7-2, with no clear D. The CDR3 spans 12 residues. From germline, CDR1 is SGHTA and CDR2 FQGNSA. V lost 3 bases and J 2 bases, leaving 1 base between the germline ends. The CDR3 reads CASSFNTGELFF. The CDR3 DNA follows: TGTGCCAGCAGCTTTAACACCGGGGAGCTGTTTTTT.

CDR3 coding DNA: TGTGCCAGCAGCTTAGGCGGGGGGAGAGCCTACGAGCAGTACTTC. Its protein is CASSLGGGRAYEQYF. The V call is TRBV11-2, the J call TRBJ2-7, with 8 bases fitting TRBD2. This CDR3 is built from 15 residues. The ends lost 1 base at V and 2 bases at J; junction bases unmatched: 4. The germline V gene encodes CDR1 SGHAT and CDR2 FQNNGV.

The rearrangement links TRBV30 to TRBJ2-3; tentatively, D is TRBD1 or TRBD2 (5 bases each). V was trimmed by 2 bases and J by 2 bases, leaving 17 bases between them. Per the germline V gene, CDR1 is GTSNPN and CDR2 is SVGIG (reference sequence). The CDR3 totals 16 residues. Written as DNA, the CDR3 is TGTGCCTGGAGTCCCTCGGGACGGATTCCCACAGATACGCAGTATTTT. Translated, it gives CAWSPSGRIPTDTQYF.

This chain uses TRBV19 with TRBJ1-1; possible D gene TRBD1, 6 bases. CDR3 size: 14 residues. Trimming took off 7 bases at V and 7 bases at J, with 19 bases between the two ends. In germline, CDR1 is LNHDA, CDR2 SQIVND (reference sequence). DNA of the CDR3: TGTGCCAGTAAACGGGACACCCCTTTAGGTGAAGCTTTCTTT. Amino acids: CASKRDTPLGEAFF.

This chain uses TRBV6-6 with TRBJ2-2; TRBD1 matches 8 bases. The CDR3 extends over 16 amino acids. Trimming removed 6 bases from V and 2 bases from J; junction bases left unmatched: 8. CDR1 MNHNY and CDR2 SVGAGI come from the germline V gene (reference sequence). This CDR3 reads CASRKRQGKNTGELFF. In nucleotides, the CDR3 is TGTGCCAGCAGGAAAAGACAGGGGAAAAACACCGGGGAGCTGTTTTTT.

This clone occurred a few times. The chain has TRBV5-1 and TRBJ2-5; D is possibly TRBD2 (6 bases). The CDR3 has 15 amino acids. Germline lookup yields CDR1 SGHRS and CDR2 YFSETQ. V gave up 1 base and J gave up 4 bases, with 14 bases separating them. The CDR3 nucleotides read TGCGCCAGCAGCTTGATTGGGGGGAAACTAGAGACCCAGTACTTC. Amino acids: CASSLIGGKLETQYF.

The CDR3: CASSRDGSTDTQYF. Written as DNA, the CDR3 is TGCGCCAGCAGCCGGGACGGAAGCACAGATACGCAGTATTTT. The J gene is TRBJ2-3, the V gene TRBV5-1; D may be TRBD1 or TRBD2 (5 bases each). The CDR3 spans 14 residues. V lost 4 bases and J 0 bases, leaving 9 bases between the germline ends. Looked up from germline, CDR1 is SGHRS and CDR2 is YFSETQ. Supplemented by reference TRBV5-1 and TRBJ2-3, the full variable domain reads KAGVTQTPRYLIKTRGQQVTLSCSPISGHRSVSWYQQTPGQGLQFLFEYFSETQRNKGNFPGRFSGRQFSNSRSEMNVSTLELGDSALYLCASSRDGSTDTQYFGPGTRLTVL.

The chain links TRBV7-3 to TRBJ1-1; D is unresolved. The CDR3 is made up of 13 amino acids. V was cut by 2 bases and J by 6 bases, with 10 bases left in between. Germline V gives CDR1 SGHTA, CDR2 FQGTGA. The CDR3 loop is CASSLSDGAEAFF. CDR3 sequence (DNA): TGTGCCAGCAGCTTATCTGACGGGGCTGAAGCTTTCTTT.

This clone has more than one count but fewer than ten. The genes are TRBV4-1 and TRBJ2-1; 12 bases align to TRBD2. The CDR3 loop spans 17 amino acids. Looked up from germline, CDR1 is MGHRA and CDR2 is YSYEKL. J was trimmed by 6 bases and V by 0 bases; bases with no gene match: 6. The CDR3 loop is CASSQEGLAGTRNEQFF. CDR3 DNA: TGCGCCAGCAGCCAAGAAGGACTAGCGGGGACCCGCAATGAGCAGTTCTTC.

This chain joins TRBV18 and TRBJ1-1, with 11 nucleotides matching TRBD1. Germline V CDR1 and CDR2: KGHSH, LQKENI. The length of the CDR3 is 15 residues. V shed 3 bases, J shed 3 bases, and the junction held 3 bases outside the gene matches. The CDR3 here is CASSPTGQGDTEAFF. The CDR3 bases are TGTGCCAGCTCACCGACGGGACAGGGGGACACTGAAGCTTTCTTT.

The chain employs TRBV4-2 and TRBJ1-1; 7 bases are a match to TRBD1. The CDR3 covers 15 residues. J lost 2 bases, V lost 0 bases, and 3 bases had no gene match. Germline-derived CDR1 and CDR2 are LGHNA and YNFKEQ. The chain's CDR3 is CASSQDGQVNTEAFF. DNA of the CDR3: TGTGCCAGCAGCCAAGACGGACAGGTTAACACTGAAGCTTTCTTT.

The sample holds one count of this clone. V and J are TRBV30 and TRBJ2-7; no clear D gene. CDR3 length equals 11 residues. Deletions cut 3 bases from V and 6 bases from J, with 9 bases between. Germline CDR1 GTSNPN, CDR2 SVGIG (reference sequence). As DNA, the CDR3 is TGTGCCTGGAGCCGGTGGGGCGAGCAGTACTTC. This translates into CAWSRWGEQYF.

This clone was detected a few times. The CDR3 sequence is CASSPLMGRGNEKLFF. DNA of the CDR3: TGTGCCAGCAGCCCGTTGATGGGAAGGGGTAATGAAAAACTGTTTTTT. This rearrangement joins TRBV7-8 to TRBJ1-4; D perhaps matches TRBD1 (5 bases). Germline CDR1 reads SGHVS; CDR2 reads FQNEAQ. This CDR3 contains 16 residues. V dropped 5 bases and J dropped 4 bases, with 17 bases sitting between them.

This clone turned up a few times. The rearrangement links TRBV5-1 to TRBJ1-3; no clear D. Trimming stripped 0 bases from V and 3 bases from J, with 10 bases between. Germline assignment: CDR1 SGHRS and CDR2 YFSETQ. CDR3 length: 15 amino acids. CDR3 bases: TGCGCCAGCAGCTTGGGAGACAATAGTGGAAACACCATATATTTT. It translates to CASSLGDNSGNTIYF. The full variable domain, rest sourced from reference TRBV5-1 and TRBJ1-3, is KAGVTQTPRYLIKTRGQQVTLSCSPISGHRSVSWYQQTPGQGLQFLFEYFSETQRNKGNFPGRFSGRQFSNSRSEMNVSTLELGDSALYLCASSLGDNSGNTIYFGEGSWLTVV.

CDR3 protein: CASSIPRMADTQYF. The CDR3 DNA is TGTGCCAGTAGTATCCCCAGGATGGCAGATACGCAGTATTTT. J is TRBJ2-3 and V is TRBV19; no firm D call. This CDR3 comprises 14 residues. Germline values: CDR1 LNHDA, CDR2 SQIVND (reference sequence). Deletions cut 3 bases from V and 4 bases from J, with 11 bases between. Together with reference TRBV19 and TRBJ2-3, the CDR3 gives the full variable domain: DGGITQSPKYLFRKEGQNVTLSCEQNLNHDAMYWYRQDPGQGLRLIYYSQIVNDFQKGDIAEGYSVSREKKESFPLTVTSAQKNPTAFYLCASSIPRMADTQYFGPGTRLTVL.

This clone has more than one count but fewer than ten. This sequence joins TRBV6-6 and TRBJ2-5; TRBD1 is a possible D gene (5 bases). Germline V gene sequence: CDR1 MNHNY, CDR2 SVGAGI (reference sequence). CDR3 size: 13 residues. Trimming removed 5 bases at V and 2 bases at J, with 9 bases between. The CDR3 is CASSPRQQETQYF. The CDR3 DNA sequence: TGTGCCAGCAGTCCAAGACAGCAAGAGACCCAGTACTTC.

This clone was observed a few times. This chain uses TRBV29-1 with TRBJ1-4; D might be TRBD1 (6 bases). This CDR3 comprises 11 residues. Germline values: CDR1 SQVTM, CDR2 ANQGSEA. Trimming stripped 7 bases from V and 9 bases from J, with 12 bases between. This CDR3 reads CSASRGQKLFF. CDR3 coding DNA: TGCAGCGCATCCAGGGGCCAAAAACTGTTTTTT.

This chain joins TRBV5-1 and TRBJ2-7, with D tentatively TRBD1 or TRBD2 (5 bases each). This CDR3 is 14 amino acids long. V gave up 0 bases and J gave up 4 bases, with 11 bases separating them. Germline values: CDR1 SGHRS, CDR2 YFSETQ. Here the CDR3 DNA reads TGCGCCAGCAGCTTGGCCGGGACCCAATACGAGCAGTACTTC. This translates into CASSLAGTQYEQYF.

This clone was seen only a few times. CDR3 coding DNA: TGTGCCAGCAGCCCGAGGACAGGGACTGGCCCTGTCACTGAAGCTTTCTTT. This sequence encodes CASSPRTGTGPVTEAFF. The chain is built from TRBV5-8 and TRBJ1-1; 8 nucleotides match TRBD1. CDR3 size: 17 residues. Germline CDR1 and CDR2: SGHTS and YDEGEE. V lost 4 bases, J lost 4 bases, and 15 bases stayed unmatched.